Sequencing of this T cell receptor (beta chain) was carried out in a study of T-cell memory formation after mild COVID-19. Study information: Largely, the TCR clusters proved donor specific.

This clonotype has only a few counts. CDR3 size: 15 residues. The ends lost 3 bases at V and 3 bases at J; junction bases unmatched: 5. Germline V CDR1 and CDR2: LGHNA, YSLEER. TCRalpha and TCRbeta libraries used 5'RACE with constant-segment primers and UMIs. TCRdb re-analysed the 5' RACE reads in MiXCR, keeping a single row per CDR3 protein. Altogether 85,000 to 130,000 distinct CDR3 sequences are present, under 15% being singletons, with the ten largest covering approximately 30%. The chain has TRBV4-3 and TRBJ1-2, with 9 bases aligning to TRBD1. The sample consisted of PBMCs or a T cell subset sorted from them (not recorded which). The sequence derives from an adult woman who had mild COVID-19 (a few samples of this study predate the infection). Cell type and time point are not known. CDR3 residues: CASSQRTGAHYGYTF. In DNA, the CDR3 is TGCGCCAGCAGCCAGCGGACAGGGGCGCACTATGGCTACACCTTC.